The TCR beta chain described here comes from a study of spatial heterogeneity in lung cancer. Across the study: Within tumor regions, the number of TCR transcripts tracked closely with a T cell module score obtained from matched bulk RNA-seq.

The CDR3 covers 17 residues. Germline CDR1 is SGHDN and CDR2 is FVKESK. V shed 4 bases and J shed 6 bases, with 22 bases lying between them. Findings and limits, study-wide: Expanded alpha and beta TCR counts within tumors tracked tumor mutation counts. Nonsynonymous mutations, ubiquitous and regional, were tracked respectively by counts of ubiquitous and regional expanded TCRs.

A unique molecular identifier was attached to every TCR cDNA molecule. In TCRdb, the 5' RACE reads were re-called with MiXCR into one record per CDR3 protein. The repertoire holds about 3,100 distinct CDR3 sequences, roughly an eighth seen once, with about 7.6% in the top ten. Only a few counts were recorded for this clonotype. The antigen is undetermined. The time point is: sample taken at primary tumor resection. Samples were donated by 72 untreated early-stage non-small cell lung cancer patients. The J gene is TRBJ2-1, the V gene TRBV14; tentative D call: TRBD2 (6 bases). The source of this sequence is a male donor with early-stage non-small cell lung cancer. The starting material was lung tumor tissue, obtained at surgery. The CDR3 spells CASSPPIGQRARNEQFF. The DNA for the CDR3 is TGTGCCAGCAGCCCACCGATCGGCCAGCGGGCTCGCAATGAGCAGTTCTTC.